This is a list of T cell receptor beta chains from one sample in a study of technical replicates of blood from a handful of donors. Produced via immunoSEQ multiplex PCR; TCRdb's table is partial and in-frame only. This sample yields approximately 90,000 clones, of which 95% are seen a single time; around 0.26% belongs to the top ten. The sequenced sample consisted of T cells isolated from PBMCs. The receptors derive from a human donor in good health. Each CDR3 is given without its conserved first and last residue.

V	length	J	CDR3
TRBV19	14	TRBJ2-3	ASSISGQRSTDTQY
TRBV6-1	11	TRBJ1-5	ASSEASVQPQH
TRBV11-2	15	TRBJ1-6	ASSPSRTGASNSPLH
TRBV6-5	11	TRBJ2-7	ASTGHQGYEQY
TRBV11-3	13	TRBJ2-7	ASSLETGVRYEQY
TRBV27	14	TRBJ2-7	ASSLSWEGGSYEQY
TRBV27	12	TRBJ2-7	ASSPLTGYYEQY
TRBV5-1	13	TRBJ2-1	ASSPGLAGHNEQF
TRBV27	11	TRBJ1-2	ASSQTGSRGYT
TRBV7-2	15	TRBJ2-1	ASSYEAQLRRGNEQF